This paragraph covers one T cell receptor (beta chain) sequence. The data were taken from a study of blood T cell repertoires in COVID-19. Germline-derived CDR1 and CDR2 are SNHLY and FYNNEI. The length of the CDR3 is 18 residues. With 4 bases clipped from V and 2 bases from J, the junction kept 14 bases outside the gene matches. Cohort allocation depended upon clinical history that participants reported. In the original processing: Estimation of nucleated cell counts relied on the amplification of reference gene primers. Assay used: immunoSEQ multiplex PCR; TCRdb lists only in-frame clones, some missing. The DNA gave D and trimming, while V, J and clone size come from that table. The sample records roughly 140,000 clones, just under 85% being singletons.

The chain links TRBV2 to TRBJ1-3, with 7 bases that match TRBD1. The TCR sequence derives from a woman aged 40 to 50 who had recovered from COVID-19. The source material was PBMCs or T cells enriched from blood (not recorded which). In DNA, the CDR3 is TGTGCCAGCAGTGGAACCTCAGGGGGGCGAATCCCTGGAAACACCATATATTTT. This encodes CASSGTSGGRIPGNTIYF.